This T cell receptor beta chain emerged from a study of Graves' ophthalmopathy and Graves' hyperthyroidism. This clonotype was counted many times. TCR beta CDR3 amplification used RNA transcripts. The library came from an HTBI-primed first-round RT-PCR and a second-round multiplex PCR. TCRdb called the multiplex PCR reads again in MiXCR, with one record for every CDR3 protein. Found here are 340,000 or so distinct CDR3 sequences, about 17% of them singletons; the top ten hold 9% to 15%. Germline CDR1 is MNHNS and CDR2 is SASEGT. The CDR3 covers 13 residues. V lost 11 bases to trimming and J lost 2 bases, with 15 bases between them.

The chain carries TRBV6-1 and TRBJ1-1; possible D gene TRBD1, 5 bases. This clonotype was obtained from an adult man with Graves' ophthalmopathy. The sequenced sample was peripheral blood. The CDR3 DNA sequence: TGTGCCGCGGCTATACAGGTTAACACTGAAGCTTTCTTT. This gives the protein CAAAIQVNTEAFF.